This T cell receptor (beta chain) was sequenced in a study of shared clonotypes between healthy human individuals. This clone was observed many times. From germline, CDR1 is SGHAT and CDR2 FQNNGV. V was trimmed by 0 bases and J by 3 bases, leaving 11 bases between them. This CDR3 is built from 15 residues. Using immunoSEQ multiplex PCR, the repertoire was profiled, and TCRdb retains in-frame clones only, with some absent. The sample yields some 490,000 clones, 60% to 80% seen once. This TCR derives from a woman aged 40 to 50 in good health. Some clones in this sample may be carry-over from other donors' samples. This chain joins TRBV11-2 and TRBJ1-1; maybe TRBD1 (5 bases). Source material: PBMCs. The CDR3 bases are TGTGCCAGCAGCTTAGATCGGCAGGGTGACACTGAAGCTTTCTTT. Its translation: CASSLDRQGDTEAFF.